These 30 T cell receptor beta chains share one sample of origin, sequenced in a study of shared clonotypes between healthy human individuals. Measured with immunoSEQ multiplex PCR; TCRdb has only the in-frame clones, and not every one. The sample contains just over 2,000,000 clones, around 95% of which appear only once. Sequencing input: naive CD4+ T cells sorted from blood. The subset denotes: CD45RA+ positively selected. All receptors derive from a man aged 18 to 29 in good health.

V usage is TRBV6-5 and J usage is TRBJ1-4, with D uncertain. Germline lookup yields CDR1 MNHEY and CDR2 SVGAGI. V was clipped by 6 bases and J by 0 bases, with 8 bases between them. CDR3 length equals 14 residues. CDR3 in DNA: TGTGCCAGCAGGCCTTTGGCAACTAATGAAAAACTGTTTTTT. Its protein product is CASRPLATNEKLFF.

CDR3 loop: CAWSVSRRDNSPLHF. The DNA of the CDR3 is TGTGCCTGGAGTGTATCGCGGAGGGATAATTCACCCCTCCACTTT. The rearrangement joins TRBV30 to TRBJ1-6; D gene uncertain. Germline assignment: CDR1 GTSNPN and CDR2 SVGIG (reference sequence). This CDR3 comprises 15 residues. Deletions cut 0 bases from V and 5 bases from J, with 11 bases between.

This clone was seen just once. The rearrangement links TRBV14 to TRBJ2-3, with TRBD2 identical over 12 bases. The CDR3 contains 17 residues. The V segment lost 2 bases and the J segment 0 bases; nucleotides outside the gene matches: 3. Germline V lookup: CDR1 SGHDN, CDR2 FVKESK. In DNA, the CDR3 is TGTGCCAGCAGCCAACGACTAGCGGGAGTGAGCACAGATACGCAGTATTTT. Translation gives CASSQRLAGVSTDTQYF.

The chain carries TRBV6-6 and TRBJ2-5; D ambiguous. CDR1 is MNHNY, CDR2 SVGAGI, per germline (reference sequence). The CDR3 consists of 13 residues. The V gene lost 2 bases and the J gene lost 0 bases, with 4 bases spanning the gap. In nucleotides, the CDR3 is TGTGCCAGCAGTTACAGCTACCAAGAGACCCAGTACTTC. This translates into CASSYSYQETQYF.

The J gene is TRBJ1-4, the V gene TRBV4-1; D is undetermined. CDR3 size: 15 residues. Germline CDR1 MGHRA, CDR2 YSYEKL. Trimming pared 2 bases from V and 8 bases from J, leaving 15 bases between. This chain's CDR3 is CASSQTAGWAEKLFF. CDR3 nucleotide sequence: TGCGCCAGCAGCCAAACGGCTGGTTGGGCGGAAAAACTGTTTTTT.

The chain couples TRBV6-1 to TRBJ1-5, with 8 bases that match TRBD1. This CDR3 has 15 amino acids. V lost 7 bases and J lost 2; bases outside the gene matches: 7. Germline V gene sequence: CDR1 MNHNS, CDR2 SASEGT. CDR3 residues: CASTTGQGRNQPQHF. CDR3 nucleotides: TGTGCCAGCACTACAGGACAGGGACGCAATCAGCCCCAGCATTTT.

This clone was detected once. Other DNA variants within this sample encode the same CDR3. The chain carries TRBV6-5 and TRBJ1-2; weak D call: TRBD1 (5 bases). This CDR3 contains 14 residues. Looked up from germline, CDR1 is MNHEY and CDR2 is SVGAGI. Deletions cut 2 bases from V and 2 bases from J, with 9 bases between. The CDR3 loop reads CASSYRDGNYGYTF. The CDR3 bases are TGTGCCAGCAGTTACCGGGACGGGAACTATGGCTACACCTTC.

The V and J genes are TRBV12-5 and TRBJ2-2, with TRBD2 matching over 11 bases. Trimming removed 6 bases from V and 7 bases from J; junction bases left unmatched: 4. CDR1 and CDR2 from the germline V gene are LGHNT and FRNRAP. CDR3 length: 14 residues. The CDR3 sequence: CASGTSGTSGELFF. DNA for the CDR3: TGTGCTAGTGGGACTAGCGGGACCAGCGGGGAGCTGTTTTTT.

For this clone: Within the sample, other DNA sequences also encode this same CDR3. V gene TRBV30 combines with J gene TRBJ1-2; 8 nucleotides agree with TRBD1. Per germline, CDR1 GTSNPN and CDR2 SVGIG (reference sequence). V gave up 1 base and J gave up 8 bases; unmatched junction bases: 6. This CDR3 contains 13 residues. The CDR3 region has the DNA TGTGCCTGGAGTGGGCAGGGGGCAGTAGGCTACACCTTC. It yields the protein CAWSGQGAVGYTF.

The chain joins TRBV28 to TRBJ1-1; no clear D. V shed 1 base and J shed 8 bases, with 8 bases lying between them. The CDR3 sequence is 12 residues long. Germline loops: CDR1 MDHEN, CDR2 SYDVKM. The CDR3 DNA reads TGTGCCAGCAGTTTATCAGCGCGCGAAGCTTTCTTT. It yields the protein CASSLSAREAFF.

The rearrangement uses TRBV11-2 and TRBJ1-2; D not certain. Germline assignment: CDR1 SGHAT and CDR2 FQNNGV. V lost 6 bases and J lost 0, with 14 bases in between. This CDR3 spans 15 amino acids. CDR3 loop: CASRSIPGSNYGYTF. The CDR3 DNA follows: TGTGCCAGCAGATCTATTCCTGGGTCTAACTATGGCTACACCTTC.

The chain is built from TRBV15 and TRBJ2-7, with D uncertain. The V gene lost 3 bases and the J gene lost 3 bases, with 9 bases spanning the gap. The CDR3 covers 13 residues. Germline V CDR1 and CDR2: LNHNV, YYDKDF (reference sequence). In DNA, the CDR3 is TGTGCCACCAGCAGGGAAAAAGACTACGAGCAGTACTTC. Its protein product is CATSREKDYEQYF.

The rearrangement uses TRBV19 and TRBJ1-4; 7 bases are shared with TRBD1. CDR3 length: 15 amino acids. In germline, CDR1 is LNHDA, CDR2 SQIVND (reference sequence). Unmatched junction bases numbered 4, after V lost 1 base and J lost 5 bases. CDR3: CASSIGDRLNEKLFF. The CDR3 DNA reads as TGTGCCAGTAGTATAGGGGACAGATTAAATGAAAAACTGTTTTTT. Full variable domain (outside the CDR3, taken from reference TRBV19 and TRBJ1-4): DGGITQSPKYLFRKEGQNVTLSCEQNLNHDAMYWYRQDPGQGLRLIYYSQIVNDFQKGDIAEGYSVSREKKESFPLTVTSAQKNPTAFYLCASSIGDRLNEKLFFGSGTQLSVL.

The gene calls are TRBV11-2 and TRBJ2-4; the D is unclear. Germline V gene lookup returns CDR1 SGHAT and CDR2 FQNNGV. Trimming removed 2 bases at V and 8 bases at J, with 4 bases between. The CDR3 extends over 11 amino acids. CDR3 nucleotides: TGTGCCAGCAGCTTAAAAGACATTCAGTACTTC. Its protein is CASSLKDIQYF.

This chain joins TRBV2 and TRBJ1-1; unclear D gene. The CDR3 sequence is 15 residues long. V was trimmed by 3 bases and J by 0 bases, leaving 11 bases between them. Germline V CDR1 and CDR2: SNHLY, FYNNEI. CDR3 residues: CASSDWTVMNTEAFF. CDR3 in DNA: TGTGCCAGCAGTGACTGGACGGTCATGAACACTGAAGCTTTCTTT.

The chain recombines TRBV28 with TRBJ2-6, with 7 bases aligning to TRBD2. The J segment lost 3 bases and the V segment lost 7 bases, leaving 9 bases of the junction unmatched. CDR1 is MDHEN, CDR2 SYDVKM, per germline. This CDR3 region has 16 residues. The CDR3 loop reads CASTTLGRGGANVLTF. The CDR3 nucleotides read TGTGCCAGCACCACCCTGGGGAGGGGTGGGGCCAACGTCCTGACTTTC.

In the case of this clone: Other nucleotide sequences in the sample specify the same CDR3. J is TRBJ2-3 and V is TRBV5-1; D perhaps matches TRBD2 (5 bases). The V and J ends lost 2 bases and 2 bases respectively, with 9 bases between them. Germline CDR1 SGHRS, CDR2 YFSETQ. The CDR3 runs 14 residues. This chain's CDR3 is CASSLEGNTDTQYF. The DNA for the CDR3 is TGCGCCAGCAGCTTAGAGGGTAACACAGATACGCAGTATTTT. Full variable domain (outside the CDR3, taken from reference TRBV5-1 and TRBJ2-3): KAGVTQTPRYLIKTRGQQVTLSCSPISGHRSVSWYQQTPGQGLQFLFEYFSETQRNKGNFPGRFSGRQFSNSRSEMNVSTLELGDSALYLCASSLEGNTDTQYFGPGTRLTVL.

The CDR3 here is CASSQGQGGNEKLFF. The CDR3 nucleotides read TGTGCCAGCAGCCAAGGACAGGGTGGTAATGAAAAACTGTTTTTT. V is TRBV7-8 and J is TRBJ1-4, with 8 bases lining up with TRBD1. Germline V lookup: CDR1 SGHVS, CDR2 FQNEAQ. CDR3 length: 15 residues. V lost 5 bases, J lost 4 bases, and 6 bases stayed unmatched.

This sequence joins TRBV7-2 and TRBJ2-7, with D maybe TRBD1 (5 bases). The CDR3 consists of 14 residues. Germline CDR1 and CDR2: SGHTA and FQGNSA. Trimming removed 4 bases from V and 2 bases from J, with 12 bases in between. CDR3 nucleotides: TGTGCCAGCAGCTCCTCCGCAGGGCCCTACGAGCAGTACTTC. Protein sequence: CASSSSAGPYEQYF.

This chain connects TRBV6-1 to TRBJ1-2; D remains ambiguous. The CDR3 totals 14 residues. Trimming cost V 7 bases and J 9 bases, with 21 bases left between them. Germline values: CDR1 MNHNS, CDR2 SASEGT. The CDR3 sequence is CASTEVVALMSYTF. In DNA, the CDR3 is TGTGCCAGCACCGAGGTTGTGGCCCTTATGAGCTACACCTTC.

This clone was seen once. This chain connects TRBV10-1 to TRBJ2-2; D remains ambiguous. The CDR3 consists of 14 residues. CDR1 is WNHNN and CDR2 is SYGVQD in the germline V gene (reference sequence). V was trimmed by 2 bases and J by 2 bases, leaving 6 bases between them. CDR3 nucleotide sequence: TGCGCCAGCAGTGAGACGATCAACACCGGGGAGCTGTTTTTT. Protein sequence: CASSETINTGELFF.

This rearrangement joins TRBV6-1 to TRBJ2-1, with 12 bases identical to TRBD1. The germline V gene encodes CDR1 MNHNS and CDR2 SASEGT. CDR3 length equals 20 residues. V shed 4 bases and J 3 bases; nucleotides not matched to a gene: 16. CDR3 protein: CASSAPPRDRGLFGYNEQFF. The CDR3, as DNA: TGTGCCAGCAGTGCCCCCCCTCGGGACAGGGGGCTCTTTGGCTACAATGAGCAGTTCTTC.

A remark on this clone: The same CDR3 can be traced to other DNA sequences in this sample. This chain connects TRBV30 to TRBJ2-3; D perhaps matches TRBD1 (6 bases). The germline CDR1 and CDR2 sequences are GTSNPN and SVGIG (reference sequence). The V and J ends lost 0 bases and 1 base respectively, with 8 bases between them. CDR3 length: 14 residues. The CDR3 spells CAWSVRGGTDTQYF. CDR3 DNA: TGTGCCTGGAGTGTCAGGGGAGGCACAGATACGCAGTATTTT. The full variable domain, completed using reference TRBV30 and TRBJ2-3, is SQTIHQWPATLVQPVGSPLSLECTVEGTSNPNLYWYRQAAGRGLQLLFYSVGIGQISSEVPQNLSASRPQDRQFILSSKKLLLSDSGFYLCAWSVRGGTDTQYFGPGTRLTVL.

About this clone itself: Other nucleotide sequences from this sample produce the same CDR3. V and J are TRBV7-9 and TRBJ1-1, with 7 bases identical to TRBD1. From germline, CDR1 is SEHNR and CDR2 FQNEAQ (reference sequence). Trimming took 4 bases from V and 1 from J; bases not matched to a gene: 0. The CDR3 extends over 13 amino acids. The CDR3 region has the DNA TGTGCCAGCAGCTGGGACAGGAACACTGAAGCTTTCTTT. It yields the protein CASSWDRNTEAFF.

The chain combines TRBV29-1 with TRBJ2-7; 8 positions agree with TRBD2. CDR1 and CDR2 from the germline V gene are SQVTM and ANQGSEA. V dropped 4 bases and J dropped 7; count of bases not matched to a gene: 9. The CDR3 length is 13 residues. Here the CDR3 reads CSVGARLAFEQYF. Here the CDR3 DNA reads TGCAGCGTTGGGGCCCGACTAGCGTTTGAGCAGTACTTC.

This clone turned up a few times. At one end the junction does not follow the germline gene, possibly because of a read error. This CDR3 is also generated by other DNA sequences in the sample. This chain joins TRBV10-3 and TRBJ2-7; D gene ambiguous. The CDR3 sequence is 11 residues long. Per germline, CDR1 ENHRY and CDR2 SYGVKD. Here the CDR3 reads CAIAGLDEQYF. CDR3 in DNA: TGTGCCATCGCCGGGTTGGACGAGCAATACTTC.

J is TRBJ1-6 and V is TRBV19, with D possibly TRBD1 on 5 matching bases. The CDR3 spans 17 residues. Germline V lookup: CDR1 LNHDA, CDR2 SQIVND (reference sequence). The germline V and J ends were trimmed by 1 base and 9 bases, with 19 bases remaining between them. CDR3 region: CASSIGGTDPESSPLHF. The CDR3 DNA is TGTGCCAGTAGTATAGGCGGGACTGATCCGGAAAGTTCACCCCTCCACTTT.

Concerning this clone: This CDR3 fails to terminate in the conserved phenylalanine or tryptophan, so it likely reflects a read error. The chain couples TRBV5-1 to TRBJ2-3; D call uncertain. This CDR3 is 15 amino acids long. Trimming took 0 bases from V and 1 from J, leaving 9 bases between them. Germline V gene sequence: CDR1 SGHRS, CDR2 YFSETQ. The CDR3: CASSLVSGGTDTQYI. The CDR3 bases are TGCGCCAGCAGCTTGGTTTCAGGTGGCACAGATACGCAGTATATT.

The genes are TRBV18 and TRBJ1-4; D remains unclear. Trimming removed 4 bases from V and 5 bases from J, with 8 bases in between. This CDR3 has 13 residues. CDR1 is KGHSH and CDR2 is LQKENI in the germline V gene. CDR3 sequence reads: CASSQKENEKLFF. The CDR3 DNA is TGTGCCAGCTCACAAAAAGAGAATGAAAAACTGTTTTTT. Using reference TRBV18 and TRBJ1-4 for the parts outside the CDR3, the full variable domain is NAGVMQNPRHLVRRRGQEARLRCSPMKGHSHVYWYRQLPEEGLKFMVYLQKENIIDESGMPKERFSAEFPKEGPSILRIQQVVRGDSAAYFCASSQKENEKLFFGSGTQLSVL.

The chain links TRBV5-4 to TRBJ2-7; D remains ambiguous. This CDR3 is 13 amino acids long. With 0 bases removed from V and 7 bases from J, the gap between germline ends came to 11 bases. In germline, CDR1 is SGHNT, CDR2 YYREEE (reference sequence). The CDR3 is CASSLGEAGEQYF. CDR3 nucleotide sequence: TGTGCCAGCAGCTTGGGTGAGGCCGGGGAGCAGTACTTC.